These T cell receptor beta chains were read from a single sample in a study of cytomegalovirus exposure and HLA in healthy donors. The method was immunoSEQ multiplex PCR; TCRdb's version includes in-frame clones alone and lacks a portion of them. Altogether approximately 120,000 clones are present, approximately 80% being singletons, with the ten largest covering 11%. Sequences were obtained from PBMCs. The receptors were gathered from a man between 35 and 55 years old in good health and CMV-seropositive. Both conserved end residues are part of each CDR3. Rows may omit the clone size; those that give it use once, few, many or a size class.

>16|TRBV5-8|TRBJ2-5|.
CASSAGDRGVLETQYF
>16|TRBV2|TRBJ1-5|few
CASSRQGPGVNQPQHF
>14|TRBV4-1|TRBJ2-2|.
CASSLRDRTGELFF
>15|TRBV2|TRBJ2-5|.
CVSIVIAGVAETQYF
>15|TRBV19|TRBJ2-1|.
CASSRTSGGGNEQFF
>14|TRBV18|TRBJ2-1|few
CASSPQRGYNEQFF
>13|TRBV2|TRBJ1-2|.
CASLRQGVDGYTF
>16|TRBV18|TRBJ2-3|.
CASSPPLRGRTDTQYF
>18|TRBV11-3|TRBJ2-1|.
CASSPGTGAVASYNEQFF
>15|TRBV28|TRBJ1-6|.
CASSSSQGSRSPLHF
>14|TRBV7-3|TRBJ2-3|.
CASSLAHNTDTQYF
>15|TRBV9|TRBJ2-4|.
CASSVGLAGGNIQYF
>14|TRBV28|TRBJ2-3|.
CASSPPRTTDTQYF
>14|TRBV27|TRBJ2-2|.
CASSPPRNTGELFF
>14|TRBV4-3|TRBJ1-6|.
CASSQDWDTSPLHF
>19|TRBV14|TRBJ2-7|.
CASSQDVSRPRANSYEQYF
>14|TRBV28|TRBJ1-4|.
CASSPDRGNEKLFF
>16|TRBV7-3|TRBJ2-2|.
CASSLGTEKNTGELFF